What follows is one T cell receptor beta chain and its context. These data originate in a study of blood T cell repertoires in COVID-19. As for the study in general: Italy, Spain and the United States were the sources of the convalescent and acute COVID-19 samples.

This CDR3 contains 13 residues. Per germline, CDR1 LGHDT and CDR2 YNNKEL (reference sequence). J gave up 6 bases and V 4 bases, and 6 bases lay outside the gene matches. Authors' analysis steps: The assay estimated nucleated cells by amplifying reference gene primers. The assay was immunoSEQ multiplex PCR, and TCRdb's table has in-frame clones only and misses some. V and J calls and clone size are those listed in that table; D and trimming were worked out from the DNA. The sample has about 110,000 clones; 82% are singletons. The source of this sequence is a man between 65 and 80 years old with acute or convalescent COVID-19. The specimen sequenced was peripheral blood. V is TRBV3-1 (or the pseudogene TRBV3-2) and J is TRBJ2-7, with 7 bases fitting TRBD1. The CDR3 bases are TGTGCCAGCAGCCGACAGGGTAAAGGCGAGCAGTACTTC. Translation gives CASSRQGKGEQYF.